This entry concerns a single T cell receptor (beta chain). Its antigen remains unidentified. Some clones are missing from TCRdb's copy, which holds only in-frame ones; the method was immunoSEQ multiplex PCR. This table has about 1.5 million clones, roughly 95% appearing once. Donors were Caucasian adults residing in Nashville, Tennessee, USA. CD4+ cells underwent separation, giving CD45RA+ naive and CD45RA-negative memory subsets. The CDR3 is 13 amino acids. Germline assignment: CDR1 SGDLS and CDR2 YYNGEE. V was clipped by 4 bases and J by 11 bases, with 18 bases between them. The sample belongs to a study of shared clonotypes between healthy human individuals. Study at large: Donors were a couple of women and a few men aged 18 to 49. General study points: Non-shared clonotypes displayed generation probabilities falling below those of clonotypes present in all four donors.

The source is a man aged 30-40 years in good health. The sample consisted of naive CD4+ T cells sorted from blood. The subset was: CD45RA+ positively selected. The chain employs TRBV9 and TRBJ1-1, with D possibly TRBD1 on 5 matching bases. The chain's CDR3 is CASSRTEAGEAFF. For the CDR3, the DNA is TGTGCCAGCAGCCGAACGGAAGCGGGGGAGGCTTTCTTT.